Listed below are T cell receptor beta chains from one sample, sequenced in a study of CD8+CD57+ T cells in acquired aplastic anemia. One entry per CDR3 protein, called by TCRdb with MiXCR from the reads. The repertoire holds roughly 180,000 distinct CDR3 sequences, with around 45% as singletons. Specimen: sorted CD4+, CD8+, or CD8+CD57+ T cells (not recorded which) from PBMCs. The receptors derive from a human donor in good health. Both conserved end residues are part of each CDR3. A D gene is named only where the DNA matches it firmly. Clone sizes are given selectively: once, few, many, or a class where the clone is expanded.

D gene: -
clone size: -
J gene: TRBJ2-7
V gene: TRBV15
CDR3 DNA: TGTGCCACCAGCAGAGAGTTTCAGGCGTCCCACGAGCGGTACTTC
CDR3 protein: CATSREFQASHERYF

D gene: -
clone size: -
J gene: TRBJ2-5
V gene: TRBV7-6
CDR3 DNA: TGTGCCAGCAGCTTGAGTGGAGAGACCCAGTACTTC
CDR3 protein: CASSLSGETQYF

D gene: -
clone size: -
J gene: TRBJ1-1
V gene: TRBV2
CDR3 DNA: TGTGCCAGCAGATTCCTGCCGGGAGTCGCTGAAGCTTTCTTT
CDR3 protein: CASRFLPGVAEAFF

D gene: TRBD2
clone size: many
J gene: TRBJ2-7
V gene: TRBV9
CDR3 DNA: TGTGCCAGCAGCGTCGGCTATAGCGGGAGTTACGAGCAGTACTTC
CDR3 protein: CASSVGYSGSYEQYF

D gene: TRBD2
clone size: many
J gene: TRBJ2-1
V gene: TRBV20-1
CDR3 DNA: TGCAGTGCTAGAGGGGGTAGCGGGAGGGCCAATGAGCAGTTCTTC
CDR3 protein: CSARGGSGRANEQFF

D gene: TRBD1
clone size: -
J gene: TRBJ2-1
V gene: TRBV7-7
CDR3 DNA: TGTGCCAGCAGCACCCGACAGGGGGCATGGAATGAGCAGTTCTTC
CDR3 protein: CASSTRQGAWNEQFF

D gene: -
clone size: -
J gene: TRBJ2-5
V gene: TRBV6-1
CDR3 DNA: TGTGCCGGCAGTCACAGGGCGGAGACCCAGTGCTTC
CDR3 protein: CAGSHRAETQCF

D gene: -
clone size: few
J gene: TRBJ1-1
V gene: TRBV10-3
CDR3 DNA: TGTGCCATCAGTGATTGGGCTAATGAAGCTTTCTTT
CDR3 protein: CAISDWANEAFF

D gene: TRBD2
clone size: many
J gene: TRBJ2-1
V gene: TRBV7-9
CDR3 DNA: TGTGCCAGCAGCTCCAGCGGACTAGCGGGAGAGTCCAATGAGCAGTTCTTC
CDR3 protein: CASSSSGLAGESNEQFF

D gene: -
clone size: -
J gene: TRBJ2-2
V gene: TRBV7-8
CDR3 DNA: TGTGCCAGCAGCTATCAACCTCCAGGGAACACCGGGGAGCTGTTTTTT
CDR3 protein: CASSYQPPGNTGELFF

D gene: -
clone size: many
J gene: TRBJ1-2
V gene: TRBV12-3/TRBV12-4
CDR3 DNA: TGTGCCAGCAGTTTGTTGTCAGGGTATGGCTACACCTTC
CDR3 protein: CASSLLSGYGYTF

D gene: -
clone size: many
J gene: TRBJ2-5
V gene: TRBV12-3/TRBV12-4
CDR3 DNA: TGTGCCAGCAGAACGATCCCGGGAGAGACCCAGTACTTC
CDR3 protein: CASRTIPGETQYF

D gene: TRBD2
clone size: few
J gene: TRBJ2-7
V gene: TRBV27
CDR3 DNA: TGTGCCAGCAGGGGGACTAGGGATTACGACGAGCAGTACTTC
CDR3 protein: CASRGTRDYDEQYF

D gene: -
clone size: many
J gene: TRBJ2-5
V gene: TRBV19
CDR3 DNA: TGTGCCAGTAGAGACCTGGGGCGGACGACCCAGTACTTC
CDR3 protein: CASRDLGRTTQYF

D gene: -
clone size: many
J gene: TRBJ2-3
V gene: TRBV19
CDR3 DNA: TGTGCCAGTAGTATGGGCCCAGCTAGCACAGATACGCAGTATTTT
CDR3 protein: CASSMGPASTDTQYF

D gene: TRBD2
clone size: many
J gene: TRBJ2-7
V gene: TRBV10-2
CDR3 DNA: TGCGCCAGCAGTGAGTGGAGCGGGAGGGCCCTCTCCTACGAGCAGTACTTC
CDR3 protein: CASSEWSGRALSYEQYF

D gene: TRBD1
clone size: -
J gene: TRBJ1-6
V gene: TRBV5-1
CDR3 DNA: TGCGCCAGCAGCTTCCGAGTTAGTGGGCAGGGGGATTCACCCCTCCACTTT
CDR3 protein: CASSFRVSGQGDSPLHF

D gene: -
clone size: many
J gene: TRBJ1-4
V gene: TRBV7-2
CDR3 DNA: TGTGCCAGCAGCTTACAGGTGGCAACTAATGAAAAACTGTTTTTT
CDR3 protein: CASSLQVATNEKLFF

D gene: -
clone size: many
J gene: TRBJ1-1
V gene: TRBV5-1
CDR3 DNA: TGCGCCAGCAGCTTTACTGGCGGCACTGAAGCTTTCTTT
CDR3 protein: CASSFTGGTEAFF

D gene: TRBD2
clone size: -
J gene: TRBJ2-3
V gene: TRBV7-3
CDR3 DNA: TGTGCCAGCAGCCGCGGACTAGCGACAAGCACAGATACGCAGTATTTT
CDR3 protein: CASSRGLATSTDTQYF

D gene: TRBD1
clone size: -
J gene: TRBJ1-6
V gene: TRBV30
CDR3 DNA: TGTGCCTGGAGCGGGACACAGGGGAGCTCCTATAATTCACCCCTCCACTTT
CDR3 protein: CAWSGTQGSSYNSPLHF

D gene: -
clone size: -
J gene: TRBJ2-2
V gene: TRBV10-2
CDR3 DNA: TGCGCCAGCCTGGTGCCCCCTGGCCAGGGCGGGGAGCTGTTTTTT
CDR3 protein: CASLVPPGQGGELFF

D gene: -
clone size: -
J gene: TRBJ2-7
V gene: TRBV10-1
CDR3 DNA: TGCGCCAGCAGTGAGCCACTATCCGGGACCGCAGGGGAGCAGTACTTC
CDR3 protein: CASSEPLSGTAGEQYF

D gene: TRBD2
clone size: few
J gene: TRBJ2-3
V gene: TRBV25-1
CDR3 DNA: TGTGCCAGCAGTGAAGCTCTAGCGGGAGGGAGAACAGATACGCAGTATTTT
CDR3 protein: CASSEALAGGRTDTQYF

D gene: -
clone size: -
J gene: TRBJ2-7
V gene: TRBV10-2
CDR3 DNA: TGCGCCAGCAGGACCGGGACACCCGGGCTCTACGAGCAGTACTTC
CDR3 protein: CASRTGTPGLYEQYF

D gene: TRBD1
clone size: many
J gene: TRBJ1-6
V gene: TRBV7-9
CDR3 DNA: TGTGCCAGCAGTAAGGGACAGGGGAATAATTCACCCCTCCACTTT
CDR3 protein: CASSKGQGNNSPLHF

D gene: TRBD1
clone size: many
J gene: TRBJ2-5
V gene: TRBV9
CDR3 DNA: TGTGCCAGCAGCGTAGCCTCAGGGGGCACGTCGGAGACCCAGTACTTC
CDR3 protein: CASSVASGGTSETQYF

D gene: -
clone size: many
J gene: TRBJ2-1
V gene: TRBV5-6
CDR3 DNA: TGTGCCAGCAGCTTGGTAGAGCGGAATGAGCAGTTCTTC
CDR3 protein: CASSLVERNEQFF

D gene: -
clone size: once
J gene: TRBJ1-2
V gene: TRBV19
CDR3 DNA: TGTGCCAGTAGTATGGGGACGACCTATGGCTACACCTTC
CDR3 protein: CASSMGTTYGYTF

D gene: -
clone size: -
J gene: TRBJ2-3
V gene: TRBV12-3/TRBV12-4
CDR3 DNA: TGTGCCAGCACCTCGGCAGGGCGGGCAGATACGCAGTATTTT
CDR3 protein: CASTSAGRADTQYF

D gene: -
clone size: many
J gene: TRBJ2-7
V gene: TRBV3-1
CDR3 DNA: TGTGCCAGCAGCCAGGACAGTGCCTCCTACGAGCAGTACTTC
CDR3 protein: CASSQDSASYEQYF

D gene: -
clone size: many
J gene: TRBJ1-1
V gene: TRBV7-2
CDR3 DNA: TGTGCCAGCCTCCGGAGCAGGGATTACACTGAAGCTTTCTTT
CDR3 protein: CASLRSRDYTEAFF

D gene: -
clone size: many
J gene: TRBJ2-5
V gene: TRBV5-1
CDR3 DNA: TGCGCCAGCAGCTTGGGTCGTTATCAAGAGACCCAGTACTTC
CDR3 protein: CASSLGRYQETQYF

D gene: -
clone size: few
J gene: TRBJ2-3
V gene: TRBV18
CDR3 DNA: TGTGCCAGCTCACCGGGGGGAGATACGCAGTATTTT
CDR3 protein: CASSPGGDTQYF

D gene: TRBD1
clone size: few
J gene: TRBJ1-1
V gene: TRBV10-2
CDR3 DNA: TGCGCCATCGGACAGGGCGGGACTGAAGCTTTCTTT
CDR3 protein: CAIGQGGTEAFF

D gene: -
clone size: -
J gene: TRBJ2-7
V gene: TRBV14
CDR3 DNA: TGTGCCAGCAGCCTGGGGACAAGGGGCGGTTCCTACGAGCAGTACTTC
CDR3 protein: CASSLGTRGGSYEQYF